One and the same sample provided the 19 T cell receptor beta chains below, sequenced in a study of prognosis after radiotherapy for stage I lung cancer (dated by TCRdb to about 2021). Instrument used: Illumina HiSeq 3000. Two rounds of multiplex PCR were used to amplify the TCR beta CDR3 region from genomic DNA. The first PCR round used primers specific to each TRBV and TRBJ gene, with sequences filed in Chinese patent CN105087789A. The public reads were reprocessed in TCRdb via fastp at Q25 and MiXCR, keeping in-frame beta chains. Every CDR3 protein is listed once, alongside the most common genes and DNA of its rows. This sample comprises around 31,000 distinct CDR3 sequences, over 45% of them detected only once. The ten most abundant clones make up 16% of the sample. The sequencing here drew on PBMCs, taken before or after stereotactic body radiation therapy (not recorded which). These receptors all come from a donor aged 50 or older with non-small cell lung cancer.

Notes on this clonotype: This likely traces to a read error, being one base from a far larger clone. V usage is TRBV7-8 and J usage is TRBJ2-7, with D unresolved. V was clipped by 6 bases and J by 6 bases, with 12 bases between them. Per the germline V gene, CDR1 is SGHVS and CDR2 is FQNEAQ. The CDR3 contains 12 residues. The DNA for the CDR3 is TGTGCCAGCAGTACCCCTGTGACCGAGCAGTACTTC. Translated, it gives CASSTPVTEQYF.

This clonotype has at least ten counts. The J gene is TRBJ1-1, the V gene TRBV6-1; D call uncertain. Germline-derived CDR1 and CDR2 are MNHNS and SASEGT. Trimming left V 9 bases short and J 3 bases short, with 14 bases between. The CDR3 is 13 residues long. CDR3 amino acids: CASRRSLDTEAFF. The DNA for the CDR3 is TGTGCCAGTCGGAGGTCTCTCGACACTGAAGCTTTCTTT.

V usage is TRBV19 and J usage is TRBJ2-2; 7 bases are a match to TRBD1. Germline loops: CDR1 LNHDA, CDR2 SQIVND (reference sequence). The CDR3 contains 14 residues. With V trimmed by 3 bases and J by 7 bases, 5 bases remained unmatched. The CDR3 protein is CASSMAQGDGELFF. The CDR3 DNA sequence: TGTGCCAGTAGTATGGCCCAGGGGGACGGGGAGCTGTTTTTT.

Worth noting for this clonotype: One end of the junction fails to match germline, which may point to a read error. The CDR3 DNA reads TGTGCCAGCATTTTAAATCTAGCGGGCGCGGCCACTGAAGCTTTCTTT. It translates to CASILNLAGAATEAFF. The chain carries TRBV27 and TRBJ1-1, with no clear D. Germline CDR1 and CDR2: MNHEY and SMNVEV (reference sequence). CDR3 length: 16 residues.

This chain connects TRBV24-1 to TRBJ2-3, with D uncertain. Trimming cost V 5 bases and J 6 bases, with 14 bases left between them. CDR1 is KGHDR and CDR2 is SFDVKD in the germline V gene. The CDR3 loop spans 14 amino acids. The CDR3 nucleotides are TGTGCCACCAGTGGCTCCGCAGTTCAGGATACGCAGTATTTT. Translating it yields CATSGSAVQDTQYF.

This clonotype was detected ten times or more. The chain carries TRBV20-1 and TRBJ2-3; 10 nucleotides agree with TRBD2. J lost 4 bases, V lost 3 bases, and 10 bases had no gene match. The germline V gene has CDR1 DFQATT and CDR2 SNEGSKA (reference sequence). This CDR3 spans 16 amino acids. CDR3 amino acids: CSARGPLAGEADTQYF. DNA for the CDR3: TGCAGTGCTAGGGGGCCCCTAGCGGGAGAGGCAGATACGCAGTATTTT.

In its sample, this clonotype was seen many times. The chain has TRBV15 and TRBJ2-6; maybe TRBD2 (6 bases). V was cut by 8 bases and J by 0 bases, with 23 bases left in between. This CDR3 comprises 19 residues. Germline assignment: CDR1 LNHNV and CDR2 YYDKDF (reference sequence). The CDR3 nucleotides are TGTGCCACCGGGGATTTTGTGGAGGGCGTTAACTCTGGGGCCAACGTCCTGACTTTC. Translation gives CATGDFVEGVNSGANVLTF. The full variable domain, its missing parts supplied by reference TRBV15 and TRBJ2-6, is DAMVIQNPRYQVTQFGKPVTLSCSQTLNHNVMYWYQQKSSQAPKLLFHYYDKDFNNEADTPDNFQSRRPNTSFCFLDIRSPGLGDTAMYLCATGDFVEGVNSGANVLTFGAGSRLTVL.

Many counts were recorded for this clonotype. The chain uses TRBV7-9 and TRBJ1-6; D call uncertain. The germline CDR1 and CDR2 sequences are SEHNR and FQNEAQ (reference sequence). The CDR3 is 14 residues long. V dropped 2 bases and J dropped 8 bases, with 10 bases sitting between them. CDR3 in DNA: TGTGCCAGCAGCTTACAGAGGGATGATTCACCCCTCCACTTT. This translates into CASSLQRDDSPLHF.

This clonotype was picked up many times. The chain carries TRBV18 and TRBJ2-2; 11 bases are a match to TRBD2. Germline trimming cut 6 bases from V and 0 bases from J; bases unmatched to any gene: 6. Germline values: CDR1 KGHSH, CDR2 LQKENI. The CDR3 has 17 amino acids. For the CDR3, the DNA is TGTGCCAGCTCTGAACTAGCGGGAGTTTCGAACACCGGGGAGCTGTTTTTT. It yields the protein CASSELAGVSNTGELFF.

In the case of this clonotype: This CDR3 is missing its conserved last phenylalanine or tryptophan, likely due to a read error. The chain joins TRBV11-2 to TRBJ2-4, with D tentatively TRBD1 or TRBD2 (5 bases each). The end of the DNA aligns better with TRBJ2-5, so the J call may be wrong. The germline V gene has CDR1 SGHAT and CDR2 FQNNGV. The CDR3 extends over 13 amino acids. CDR3 sequence (DNA): TGTGCCAGCGGTGAGGGGCCGAAAGAGACCCAGTACCTC. Residues: CASGEGPKETQYL.

With regard to this clonotype: A far larger clone is off by one base, so a read error is likely. The chain carries TRBV5-5 and TRBJ2-3; D not resolved. Germline CDR1 is SGHKS and CDR2 is YYEKEE (reference sequence). With 2 bases removed from V and 6 bases from J, the gap between germline ends came to 7 bases. The length of the CDR3 is 12 residues. This chain's CDR3 is CASSFGCDTQYF. In DNA form, the CDR3 reads TGTGCCAGCAGCTTTGGCTGCGATACGCAGTATTTT.

Turning to this clonotype: A read error is likely here: a far larger clone is one base away. The chain combines TRBV5-6 with TRBJ1-2, with a weak D call TRBD1 (5 bases). The CDR3 consists of 14 residues. V dropped 3 bases and J dropped 4 bases, with 13 bases sitting between them. Germline V gene lookup returns CDR1 SGHDT and CDR2 YYEEEE. Here the CDR3 reads CASSSTWGSYGYTF. DNA for the CDR3: TGTGCCAGCAGCTCCACATGGGGCAGCTATGGCTACACCTTC.

This clonotype was picked up many times. A much larger clone lies a single base off, so this may be a read error. This chain joins TRBV6-1 and TRBJ1-2, with 7 bases identical to TRBD1. Per germline, CDR1 MNHNS and CDR2 SASEGT. CDR3 length: 16 amino acids. V trimming: 6 bases; J trimming: 3 bases; junction bases outside the gene matches: 13. CDR3 bases: TGTGCCAGCAGACTTCTATGGGACAGATTTGACTATGGCTACACCTTC. Its translation: CASRLLWDRFDYGYTF.

This clonotype was counted at least ten times. The chain is built from TRBV30 and TRBJ2-7, with unresolved D. The CDR3 is 11 amino acids. CDR1 and CDR2 from the germline V gene are GTSNPN and SVGIG (reference sequence). The germline V and J ends were trimmed by 2 bases and 3 bases, with 5 bases remaining between them. The CDR3 DNA follows: TGTGCCTGGAGTTTTAGCTACGAGCAGTACTTC. This codes for CAWSFSYEQYF.

This clonotype was seen at least ten times. The chain has TRBV7-9 and TRBJ1-3, with D possibly TRBD1 on 5 matching bases. CDR1 SEHNR and CDR2 FQNEAQ come from the germline V gene (reference sequence). With 5 bases removed from V and 0 bases from J, the gap between germline ends came to 11 bases. This CDR3 has 15 residues. CDR3 protein: CASSLGLTSGNTIYF. Written as DNA, the CDR3 is TGTGCCAGCAGCCTGGGGCTGACCTCTGGAAACACCATATATTTT.

The CDR3 protein is CASSLGDSKYRPQHF. The CDR3 coding sequence is TGCGCCAGCAGCTTGGGGGACAGCAAGTATCGGCCACAGCATTTT. The gene calls are TRBV5-1 and TRBJ1-5; TRBD1 agrees at 7 bases. The CDR3 spans 15 residues. In germline, CDR1 is SGHRS, CDR2 YFSETQ. V shed 0 bases, J shed 13 bases, and the junction held 13 bases outside the gene matches. Full variable domain (rest looked up from reference TRBV5-1 and TRBJ1-5): KAGVTQTPRYLIKTRGQQVTLSCSPISGHRSVSWYQQTPGQGLQFLFEYFSETQRNKGNFPGRFSGRQFSNSRSEMNVSTLELGDSALYLCASSLGDSKYRPQHFGDGTRLSIL.

This clonotype has at least ten counts. The V and J genes are TRBV20-1 and TRBJ1-4, with TRBD1 matching over 7 bases. The CDR3 is 15 residues long. CDR1 is DFQATT, CDR2 SNEGSKA, per germline (reference sequence). Trimming removed 4 bases from V and 5 bases from J; junction bases left unmatched: 10. CDR3 DNA sequence: TGCAGTGCTACCGTGGGAGGGGGCGTCAATGAAAAACTGTTTTTT. As protein: CSATVGGGVNEKLFF.

At least ten counts were recorded for this clonotype. The chain carries TRBV5-1 and TRBJ2-7; 9 bases map to TRBD2. Germline V lookup: CDR1 SGHRS, CDR2 YFSETQ. This CDR3 has 14 residues. V was pared by 0 bases and J by 7 bases, with 5 bases of the junction left unmatched. The CDR3 sequence is CASSLGAGGGEQYF. CDR3 nucleotides: TGCGCCAGCAGCTTGGGTGCGGGAGGGGGAGAGCAGTACTTC.

This clonotype appeared many times. V and J are TRBV28 and TRBJ1-1; D gene ambiguous. The CDR3 length is 14 residues. Per the germline V gene, CDR1 is MDHEN and CDR2 is SYDVKM. The V end was cut by 7 bases, the J end by 5 bases, with 17 bases between. CDR3: CASTRWAGGTEAFF. DNA of the CDR3: TGTGCCAGCACCCGTTGGGCAGGAGGGACTGAAGCTTTCTTT.